This is a list of T cell receptor beta chains from one sample in a study of blood T cells in healthy people across ages. Each CDR3 protein is one row after TCRdb ran MiXCR on the 5' RACE reads. The sample consists of hundreds of thousands of distinct CDR3 sequences, over 20% of them appearing once. Specimen: blood. The receptor source for this set is a man between 65 and 85 years old in good health. The CDR3 runs from the conserved cysteine through the conserved F or W. D genes are given only for firm matches. Not all rows give a size; the values are once, few, many and, for expanded clones, a class.

J,V,size,D,length,DNA,CDR3
TRBJ2-3,TRBV10-1,-,TRBD2,14,TGCGCCAGCAGTGAATCTAGCGGGAGAGATACGCAGTATTTT,CASSESSGRDTQYF
TRBJ2-7,TRBV6-2/TRBV6-3,-,-,14,TGTGCCACCGGGGACACTGGGACCCCATACGAGCAGTACTTC,CATGDTGTPYEQYF
TRBJ2-7,TRBV7-2,-,-,13,TGTGCCAGCAGCACAGCTCAGTCCTACGAGCAGTACTTC,CASSTAQSYEQYF
TRBJ2-5,TRBV2,-,TRBD2,15,TGTGCCAGCTTCCGTAGGTTAGCGGGAGATGAGACCCAGTACTTC,CASFRRLAGDETQYF
TRBJ1-4,TRBV3-1,many,-,16,TGTGCCAGCAGCCAACTTAGACAGCTTTCGGGTGAAAAACTGTTTTTT,CASSQLRQLSGEKLFF
TRBJ1-6,TRBV7-9,-,TRBD1,14,TGTGCCAGCAGCCGACGACAGGGGGATTCACCCCTCCACTTT,CASSRRQGDSPLHF
TRBJ2-4,TRBV28,once,-,18,TGTGCCAGCAGTTTGGGAGCGTTCAGGGACGTAGCCAAAAACATTCAGTACTTC,CASSLGAFRDVAKNIQYF
TRBJ2-3,TRBV20-1,few,TRBD2,15,TGCAGTGCTAGAGATCAACTAGCGGGCCTAGATACGCAGTATTTT,CSARDQLAGLDTQYF
TRBJ2-7,TRBV24-1,-,-,15,TGTGCCACCAGTGCCCCCGGCAGGGCCATTCACGAGCAGTACTTC,CATSAPGRAIHEQYF
TRBJ2-2,TRBV6-6,-,TRBD1,15,TGTGCCAGCTCCCGGGACAGGGGAAGGGCCGGGGAGCTGTTTTTT,CASSRDRGRAGELFF
TRBJ2-3,TRBV20-1,-,TRBD2,17,TGCAGTGCTAGAGCCGGGACTAGCGGGAGTGTAACAGATACGCAGTATTTT,CSARAGTSGSVTDTQYF
TRBJ1-1,TRBV3-1,-,TRBD1,13,TGTGCCAGCAGCAACCACAGGGGAACTGAAGCTTTCTTT,CASSNHRGTEAFF
TRBJ2-3,TRBV2,-,TRBD1,17,TGTGCCAGCAGCTTACAAAAAGGGGGCGTTCAGGCAGATACGCAGTATTTT,CASSLQKGGVQADTQYF
TRBJ2-2,TRBV16,-,-,15,TGTGCCAGCAGCCAATTAGGGACTCACACCGGGGAGCTGTTTTTT,CASSQLGTHTGELFF
TRBJ1-1,TRBV7-2,few,TRBD1,14,TGTGCCAGTAGCCAACTACCAGGGGGCACTGAAGCTTTCTTT,CASSQLPGGTEAFF